A selection of T cell receptor beta chains follows, all from one sample in a study of monozygotic twins with cystic fibrosis. TCRdb's copy holds only in-frame clones and misses some; the assay was immunoSEQ multiplex PCR. Among 15,000 to 20,000 clones listed, over 95% were seen once. Sequencing used blood. These receptors were obtained from a girl aged 2-10 years with cystic fibrosis. The CDR3 runs from the conserved cysteine through the conserved F or W.

V gene	J gene	CDR3 protein
TRBV19	TRBJ1-3	CASSPSWAGGNTIYF
TRBV5-1	TRBJ2-3	CASSHEGFTDTQYF
TRBV5-1	TRBJ1-1	CASSMDRGETEAFF
TRBV4-3	TRBJ1-1	CASSHGGGSTEAFF
TRBV6-6	TRBJ2-3	CASTVTDTQYF
TRBV13	TRBJ1-3	CASSSQGLSGNTIYF
TRBV7-2	TRBJ1-2	CASRYTGTAAHGYTF
TRBV28	TRBJ1-6	CASSPLQDYNSPLHF
TRBV5-8	TRBJ2-7	CASILDRVNYEQYF
TRBV5-1	TRBJ2-2	CASSPRQANTGELFF
TRBV6-6	TRBJ2-5	CASGTQQETQYF
TRBV4-3	TRBJ1-1	CASSRSGQVGTEAFF
TRBV6-5	TRBJ2-1	CASSYSRTAEQFF
TRBV7-9	TRBJ2-1	CASSIRSGASYNEQFF
TRBV11-2	TRBJ1-6	CASSLWGPLHF
TRBV29-1	TRBJ2-7	CSVRQGTGPYEQYF
TRBV5-1	TRBJ2-1	CASSLIGGVPSSYNEQFF
TRBV11-3	TRBJ1-1	CASGRTGDDTEAFF
TRBV4-1	TRBJ2-3	CASSQGSRGHGDTQYF
TRBV5-6	TRBJ1-2	CASSDSQANYGYTF
TRBV10-3	TRBJ1-2	CAISGDDYGYTF
TRBV5-6	TRBJ2-1	CASRISGRNEQFF